This T cell receptor beta chain derives from a study of CD8+ T cells in alopecia areata. Following RNA extraction, reverse transcription yielded cDNA that acted as the sequencing template. This table comes from immunoSEQ multiplex PCR, and its TCRdb copy is limited to in-frame clones, with some not included. Of 150,000 or so clones in the sample, less than 70% were seen once. The treatment was: oral pan-JAK inhibitor, 5-10 mg twice daily. Alopecia areata patients provided lesional scalp punch biopsies and peripheral blood. Deletions cut 0 bases from V and 0 bases from J, with 7 bases between. This CDR3 spans 15 amino acids. Germline V lookup: CDR1 MNHNS, CDR2 SASEGT. Points from the study as a whole: Scalp clonality and expanded CD8+ clones among the top 100 showed significant decreases with tofacitinib. It was observed that many expanded lesional clones persisted in scalp and blood during tofacitinib.

Comments on this clone: As yet, its antigen is unknown.

The clonotype comes from a human donor with alopecia areata. The material sequenced was CD4+ T cells sorted from blood, taken at week 4, from a patient treated with tofacitinib. This chain joins TRBV6-1 and TRBJ2-3; the D is unclear. CDR3 protein: CASSEAPVSTDTQYF. The CDR3 bases are TGTGCCAGCAGTGAAGCTCCGGTTAGCACAGATACGCAGTATTTT.